These T cell receptor beta chains were read from a single sample in a study of cytotoxic CD8 clonotypes in ibrutinib-treated CLL. Profiling relied on immunoSEQ multiplex PCR, and the TCRdb table lists in-frame clones only, not all of them. The data contain about 17,000 clones, 75% to 85% of them singletons. This sample comprised PBMCs, obtained before ibrutinib treatment. These receptors were taken from a human donor with chronic lymphocytic leukemia. Both conserved end residues are part of each CDR3. D genes are given only for firm matches. A row's size may be missing; if present it is once, few, many or a size class.

cdr3_aa cdr3_nt clone_size j_call v_call cdr3_length d_call
CSAQSARKKFF TGCAGTGCGCAGTCAGCCAGAAAGAAGTTCTTC NA TRBJ2-1 TRBV20-1 11 NA
CASSSPGQGKKETQYF TGTGCCAGCAGCTCGCCCGGACAGGGAAAAAAAGAGACCCAGTACTTC NA TRBJ2-5 TRBV5-5 16 TRBD1
CASSQRTSKYNEQFF TGTGCCAGCAGTCAACGGACTAGCAAGTACAATGAGCAGTTCTTC NA TRBJ2-1 TRBV27 15 TRBD2
CASSLNIGNTIYF TGTGCCAGCAGCTTGAATATTGGAAACACCATATATTTT NA TRBJ1-3 TRBV7-9 13 NA
CASSIQASGFSTDTQYF TGTGCCAGTAGTATTCAGGCTAGCGGGTTTAGCACAGATACGCAGTATTTT NA TRBJ2-3 TRBV19 17 TRBD2
CASSELAGGMGDTQYF TGTGCCAGCAGTGAACTAGCGGGAGGGATGGGAGATACGCAGTATTTT once TRBJ2-3 TRBV25-1 16 TRBD2
CASSPTGLNSPLHF TGTGCCAGCTCACCGACAGGGTTGAATTCACCCCTCCACTTT NA TRBJ1-6 TRBV18 14 TRBD1
CASSLVRIGVNEQFF TGTGCCAGCAGCTTAGTTAGGATTGGGGTCAATGAGCAGTTCTTC NA TRBJ2-1 TRBV7-9 15 NA
CASSPPARGLEQYF TGTGCCAGCTCACCACCGGCCAGGGGGCTCGAGCAGTACTTC few TRBJ2-7 TRBV18 14 TRBD1
CASSLQGNYGYTF TGTGCCAGCTCGTTACAGGGGAACTATGGCTACACCTTC few TRBJ1-2 TRBV7-9 13 TRBD1
CASSDFLLGSNQPQHF TGTGCCAGCAGTGACTTTCTTTTGGGGAGCAATCAGCCCCAGCATTTT NA TRBJ1-5 TRBV25-1 16 NA
CASSSSLATNYGYTF TGTGCCAGCAGCTCGAGCTTAGCTACTAACTATGGCTACACCTTC NA TRBJ1-2 TRBV5-4 15 NA
CASSPQELQETQYF TGTGCCAGCAGTCCACAGGAACTACAAGAGACCCAGTACTTC NA TRBJ2-5 TRBV28 14 NA
CASTNLDRVGTEAFF TGTGCCAGCACGAACCTCGACAGGGTTGGGACTGAAGCTTTCTTT NA TRBJ1-1 TRBV28 15 TRBD1
CASSSGTGGLEQYF TGCGCCAGCAGCAGCGGGACAGGGGGGCTGGAGCAGTACTTC NA TRBJ2-7 TRBV5-1 14 TRBD1
CASSGGNSGELFF TGTGCCAGCAGCGGAGGGAACAGCGGGGAGCTGTTTTTT NA TRBJ2-2 TRBV9 13 NA
CASSLEGNTEAFF TGTGCCAGCAGCTTAGAGGGGAACACTGAAGCTTTCTTT NA TRBJ1-1 TRBV11-2 13 NA
CAIKASGKKETQYF TGTGCCATCAAGGCTAGCGGCAAAAAAGAGACCCAGTACTTC NA TRBJ2-5 TRBV6-6 14 TRBD2
CASSIGGTATYGYTF TGTGCCAGTAGTATAGGCGGGACGGCAACCTATGGCTACACCTTC NA TRBJ1-2 TRBV19 15 NA
CASSYSGMGTGELFF TGCGCCAGCAGCTACAGCGGGATGGGGACCGGGGAGCTGTTTTTT once TRBJ2-2 TRBV5-1 15 TRBD2
CASKFQSGSRGTGELFF TGTGCCAGCAAATTTCAGAGCGGGAGTCGTGGGACCGGGGAGCTGTTTTTT NA TRBJ2-2 TRBV5-8 17 TRBD2
CASSYSYGTGGAYEQYF TGTGCCAGCAGCTATTCCTACGGGACAGGAGGGGCCTACGAGCAGTACTTC NA TRBJ2-7 TRBV5-8 17 TRBD1
CASSLLSTDTQYF TGTGCCAGCAGTTTACTCAGCACAGATACGCAGTATTTT NA TRBJ2-3 TRBV28 13 NA
CASSMTSGTGSYYEQYF TGTGCCAGTAGTATGACTAGCGGGACGGGATCATACTACGAGCAGTACTTC NA TRBJ2-7 TRBV19 17 TRBD2
CASSTQGGNTEAFF TGTGCCAGTAGTACCCAGGGAGGGAACACTGAAGCTTTCTTT NA TRBJ1-1 TRBV19 14 NA
CASSFRGPTYEQYF TGTGCCAGCAGTTTCCGGGGCCCGACCTACGAGCAGTACTTC NA TRBJ2-7 TRBV27 14 NA
CASYSGTGYFSEQFF TGTGCCAGCTACTCCGGGACAGGGTATTTTAGTGAGCAGTTCTTC NA TRBJ2-1 TRBV6-6 15 TRBD1
CASSQDRGIGTEAFF TGTGCCAGCAGCCAAGACAGGGGAATTGGCACTGAAGCTTTCTTT NA TRBJ1-1 TRBV14 15 NA
CASVGPGGYGYTF TGTGCCAGCGTAGGGCCCGGAGGCTATGGCTACACCTTC once TRBJ1-2 TRBV6-5 13 NA
CASSLPQGPYSYNEQFF TGTGCCAGCAGCTTGCCACAGGGTCCGTACTCCTACAATGAGCAGTTCTTC NA TRBJ2-1 TRBV5-8 17 NA
CASSYKTSTSYNEQFF TGTGCCAGCAGTTACAAAACTAGTACCTCCTACAATGAGCAGTTCTTC NA TRBJ2-1 TRBV6-5 16 NA
CASSQLLGETGELFF TGTGCCAGCAGCCAACTCTTAGGGGAAACCGGGGAGCTGTTTTTT NA TRBJ2-2 TRBV4-2 15 NA
CASRTGFGANQPQHF TGTGCCAGCAGGACAGGGTTCGGGGCCAATCAGCCCCAGCATTTT NA TRBJ1-5 TRBV2 15 TRBD1
CASSSLGPRGVLTF TGTGCCAGTAGTTCCTTAGGGCCAAGAGGCGTCCTGACTTTC NA TRBJ2-6 TRBV19 14 NA
CASSSSGTPRQYF TGTGCCAGCAGTTCTAGCGGGACCCCCCGGCAGTACTTC once TRBJ2-7 TRBV28 13 TRBD2
CASSLLGVSTDTQYF TGTGCCAGCAGTTTATTGGGGGTTAGCACAGATACGCAGTATTTT NA TRBJ2-3 TRBV27 15 NA
CASSLVRVGYNEQFF TGTGCCAGCAGCTTAGTGCGGGTGGGCTACAATGAGCAGTTCTTC NA TRBJ2-1 TRBV7-9 15 NA
CASSQGIGTEAFF TGTGCCAGTAGTCAGGGGATTGGCACTGAAGCTTTCTTT NA TRBJ1-1 TRBV19 13 NA
CASSLSVNTIYF TGTGCCAGCAGCCTTAGCGTAAACACCATATATTTT NA TRBJ1-3 TRBV5-6 12 NA
CASSLVASDTQYF TGTGCCAGCAGTTTAGTCGCGTCAGATACGCAGTATTTT NA TRBJ2-3 TRBV27 13 NA
CASSQAKWELTSPEAFF TGCGCCAGCAGCCAAGCCAAGTGGGAACTTACATCCCCTGAAGCTTTCTTT NA TRBJ1-1 TRBV4-3 17 NA
CASSLTSGVNEQFF TGTGCCAGCAGCTTAACTAGCGGGGTAAATGAGCAGTTCTTC NA TRBJ2-1 TRBV7-9 14 TRBD2
CASSVDGRSEQFF TGTGCCAGCAGCGTAGACGGACGTAGTGAGCAGTTCTTC NA TRBJ2-1 TRBV9 13 NA
CASSQPNEQYF TGTGCCAGCAGCCAACCAAACGAGCAGTACTTC NA TRBJ2-7 TRBV28 11 NA
CASPRGTGGLISGANVLTF TGTGCCAGCCCACGCGGGACAGGGGGACTGATCTCTGGGGCCAACGTCCTGACTTTC NA TRBJ2-6 TRBV18 19 TRBD1
CASSLSWQSNQPQHF TGTGCCAGCAGTTTATCTTGGCAGAGCAATCAGCCCCAGCATTTT NA TRBJ1-5 TRBV27 15 NA
CASSPGSYNEQFF TGTGCCAGTAGCCCAGGCTCCTACAATGAGCAGTTCTTC NA TRBJ2-1 TRBV19 13 NA
CASSSRGSYNEQFF TGTGCCAGCAGCTCCAGGGGCTCCTACAATGAGCAGTTCTTC NA TRBJ2-1 TRBV7-3 14 NA
CASRHSGGSYEQYF TGTGCCAGCAGACACTCGGGGGGCTCCTACGAGCAGTACTTC NA TRBJ2-7 TRBV6-5 14 TRBD2
CASSLGRGASPYEQYF TGTGCCAGCAGCTTAGGGAGGGGGGCCTCCCCCTACGAGCAGTACTTC NA TRBJ2-7 TRBV7-6 16 NA
CASQGSSNYGYTF TGTGCCAGCCAGGGCAGTTCTAACTATGGCTACACCTTC NA TRBJ1-2 TRBV28 13 NA
CASSYGTGMATDTQYF TGTGCCAGCAGTTACGGGACAGGGATGGCCACAGATACGCAGTATTTT NA TRBJ2-3 TRBV7-2 16 TRBD1
CASSRNRGNTEAFF TGTGCCAGCAGTAGGAACAGGGGGAACACTGAAGCTTTCTTT NA TRBJ1-1 TRBV27 14 TRBD1
CASSLQGANEQYF TGTGCCAGCAGTTTACAGGGGGCGAACGAGCAGTACTTC once TRBJ2-7 TRBV27 13 TRBD1